The rows below give T cell receptor beta chains drawn from one sample of a study of blood T cell repertoires in COVID-19. TCRdb keeps only in-frame clones here, not all; method: immunoSEQ multiplex PCR. The table includes 80,000 to 95,000 clones, about 70% detected once. Sequenced material: peripheral blood. The receptors shown here come from a woman of 80 years or more with active or convalescent COVID-19. Each CDR3 is given with its conserved first and last residue. Fields, in order: V gene, D gene, clone size, J gene, CDR3 protein, CDR3 DNA. The D gene is left open where the match is weak. Some rows mark clone size as missing; the rest say once, few, many or name a class of expanded clone.

TRBV4-1	-	large	TRBJ1-2	CASSPLPIPNYGYTF	TGCGCCAGCAGTCCACTCCCCATACCTAACTATGGCTACACCTTC
TRBV4-3	-	once	TRBJ1-6	CASREGGDNSPLHF	TGCGCCAGCAGGGAGGGCGGGGACAATTCACCCCTCCACTTT
TRBV2	TRBD2	once	TRBJ2-3	CASSSGTSGSDTQYF	TGTGCCAGCAGCTCCGGGACTAGCGGCTCAGATACGCAGTATTTT
TRBV11-2	TRBD1	once	TRBJ1-3	CASSLNTGVNTIYF	TGTGCCAGCAGCTTAAATACAGGGGTCAACACCATATATTTT
TRBV6-2/TRBV6-3	-	-	TRBJ2-1	CASSYGESYNEQFF	TGTGCCAGCAGTTACGGGGAGTCCTACAATGAGCAGTTCTTC
TRBV9	-	-	TRBJ2-5	CASSVSGTQETQYF	TGTGCCAGCAGCGTAAGTGGGACTCAAGAGACCCAGTACTTC
TRBV7-9	-	-	TRBJ1-4	CASSLAGGNEKLFF	TGTGCCAGCAGCTTAGCAGGGGGAAATGAAAAACTGTTTTTT
TRBV6-2/TRBV6-3	-	-	TRBJ2-6	CASSPQPRGTAGANVLTF	TGTGCCAGCAGTCCACAACCCCGCGGGACAGCTGGGGCCAACGTCCTGACTTTC
TRBV3-1/TRBV3-2	TRBD1	-	TRBJ2-1	CASSPTGEKIEQFF	TGTGCCAGCAGCCCGACAGGGGAGAAAATAGAGCAGTTCTTC
TRBV28	-	-	TRBJ1-6	CASSSPGHQNSPLHF	TGTGCCAGCAGTTCTCCGGGACACCAGAATTCACCCCTCCACTTT
TRBV5-6	-	few	TRBJ1-6	CASSSDRGSKNSPLHF	TGTGCCAGCAGCTCTGACCGGGGTTCGAAGAATTCACCCCTCCACTTT
TRBV19	-	few	TRBJ1-6	CASTPTGQENSPLHF	TGTGCCAGTACCCCGACAGGCCAGGAGAATTCACCCCTCCACTTT
TRBV5-1	-	-	TRBJ2-7	CASSLVAGTYEQYF	TGCGCCAGCAGCTTGGTGGCAGGAACCTACGAGCAGTACTTC
TRBV6-2/TRBV6-3	TRBD1	-	TRBJ2-1	CASSPPGQGYNEQFF	TGTGCCAGCAGCCCCCCGGGACAGGGGTACAATGAGCAGTTCTTC
TRBV6-4	TRBD1	few	TRBJ1-2	CASSDSGWTGGMLDGYTF	TGTGCCAGCAGTGACTCGGGCTGGACAGGGGGTATGTTGGATGGCTACACCTTC
TRBV13	TRBD2	-	TRBJ2-1	CASSSRLAGGPESYNEQFF	TGTGCCAGCAGCTCCAGACTAGCGGGGGGGCCCGAGTCCTACAATGAGCAGTTCTTC
TRBV27	TRBD1	-	TRBJ1-1	CASSLLVGTGGAEAFF	TGTGCCAGCAGTTTATTAGTAGGGACAGGGGGCGCTGAAGCTTTCTTT